The T cell receptor beta chain described here comes from a study of T-cell memory formation after mild COVID-19. Study-level points and caveats: CD4+ clones that contracted lay mainly in CM and EM; CD8+ ones lay in EMRA. Memory cells collected pre-infection included some clones that later responded, suggesting cross-reactive memory joined.

This clonotype showed up just a few times. Antigen: not known. MiXCR, run by TCRdb on the 5' RACE reads, gives a single entry per CDR3 protein. This repertoire shows about 84,000 distinct CDR3 sequences, around 14% found once; its top ten account for around 31%. J was trimmed by 1 base and V by 6 bases; bases with no gene match: 8. This CDR3 contains 15 residues. In germline, CDR1 is MNHEY, CDR2 SMNVEV (reference sequence). The chain links TRBV27 to TRBJ2-7; 8 bases fit TRBD1. This TCR was recovered from an adult woman who had mild COVID-19 (a few samples of this study predate the infection). Cell type and time point are not known. Sequencing was performed on PBMCs or a T cell subset sorted from them (not recorded which). CDR3 DNA: TGTGCCAGCAGCGCCGGGACAGGTCCTTCCTACGAGCAGTACTTC. Residues: CASSAGTGPSYEQYF.